One T cell receptor (beta chain) is described in this entry. Its antigen is not identified. V was cut by 0 bases and J by 1 base, with 10 bases left in between. Germline assignment: CDR1 SGHRS and CDR2 YFSETQ. The CDR3 sequence is 15 residues long. The data stem from a study of T cell responses to AZD1222 COVID-19 vaccine. Study overall: Second-dose intervals of approximately 4 or approximately 12 weeks were pooled.

General study points: Donors in the cohort were predominantly white British and more often female, and clonal diversity was possibly underestimated. Repertoires were obtained only post-peak T cell response.

Only in-frame clones appear in the TCRdb table, and some are missing; sequencing was by immunoSEQ multiplex PCR. Altogether 100,000 to 120,000 clones are present, less than 90% being singletons, with the ten largest covering 1.6%. J is TRBJ1-1 and V is TRBV5-1; weak D call: TRBD1 (5 bases). The source of this sequence is an adult in good health. Sequencing used peripheral blood, obtained on day 0 of AZD1222 vaccination. In DNA, the CDR3 is TGCGCCAGCAGCTTGGCCGGGGCCCCGAACACTGAAGCTTTCTTT. Protein product: CASSLAGAPNTEAFF.